These 15 T cell receptor beta chains were all obtained from the same sample, sequenced in a study of blood T cells in healthy people across ages. The use of a sample-barcoded 5' primer and a J-beta primer mix characterized a second PCR of roughly 7 to 12 cycles. A single record per CDR3 protein comes from TCRdb applying MiXCR to the 5' RACE reads. The sample has about 830,000 distinct CDR3 sequences; around 68% are singletons. The sequenced sample was blood. Every receptor here comes from a man aged 25-45 years in good health.

V gene TRBV5-1 combines with J gene TRBJ1-1, with TRBD1 identical over 10 bases. Unmatched junction bases numbered 3, after V lost 3 bases and J lost 7 bases. The CDR3 runs 13 residues. CDR1 is SGHRS, CDR2 YFSETQ, per germline. The CDR3 here is CASSSDRGNEAFF. The CDR3 nucleotides read TGCGCCAGCAGCTCGGACAGGGGGAATGAAGCTTTCTTT.

The chain couples TRBV13 to TRBJ1-2, with 8 bases matching TRBD1. CDR1 PRHDT and CDR2 FYEKMQ come from the germline V gene (reference sequence). The CDR3 is 14 amino acids. The ends lost 5 bases at V and 6 bases at J; junction bases unmatched: 8. The CDR3 protein is CASSIQTGANGYTF. DNA of the CDR3: TGTGCCAGCAGCATCCAGACAGGGGCAAATGGCTACACCTTC.

The genes are TRBV4-3 and TRBJ1-4, with D perhaps TRBD1 (5 bases). Germline V gives CDR1 LGHNA, CDR2 YSLEER. With 0 bases removed from V and 5 bases from J, the gap between germline ends came to 7 bases. The CDR3 contains 14 residues. CDR3 region: CASSQDRVNEKLFF. For the CDR3, the DNA is TGCGCCAGCAGCCAAGACAGGGTGAATGAAAAACTGTTTTTT.

This clonotype was found once. J is TRBJ2-1 and V is TRBV7-9; 13 nucleotides match TRBD2. The CDR3 runs to 16 residues. J gave up 7 bases and V 5 bases, and 8 bases lay outside the gene matches. The germline V gene has CDR1 SEHNR and CDR2 FQNEAQ (reference sequence). The CDR3 is CASSERLAGGGNEQFF. The CDR3 region has the DNA TGTGCCAGCAGCGAACGACTAGCGGGGGGCGGGAATGAGCAGTTCTTC.

The CDR3 here is CASSRGQLSNQPQHF. CDR3 sequence (DNA): TGTGCCAGCAGTCGTGGACAGCTTAGCAATCAGCCCCAGCATTTT. V is TRBV12-3 or TRBV12-4 and J is TRBJ1-5; D might be TRBD1 (6 bases). The CDR3 covers 15 residues. Trimming took 5 bases from V and 0 from J, leaving 11 bases between them.

This chain links TRBV3-1 with TRBJ2-1; 9 bases agree with TRBD2. The V and J ends lost 4 bases and 4 bases, in that order; junction bases with no gene match: 5. This CDR3 is 15 amino acids long. CDR1 is LGHDT and CDR2 is YNNKEL in the germline V gene (reference sequence). CDR3 sequence reads: CASSPKTSGYNEQFF. CDR3 bases: TGTGCCAGCAGCCCAAAGACTAGCGGTTACAATGAGCAGTTCTTC.

This chain joins TRBV6-6 and TRBJ2-7; no definite D call. CDR1 MNHNY and CDR2 SVGAGI come from the germline V gene (reference sequence). V shed 3 bases and J shed 5 bases, with 8 bases lying between them. The CDR3 is 12 residues long. The CDR3 coding sequence is TGTGCCAGCAGTTATGGGAAAGACGAGCAGTACTTC. This translates into CASSYGKDEQYF.

With regard to this clonotype: One end of the junction does not line up with germline, which may come from a read error. The chain is built from TRBV4-3 and TRBJ2-7, with TRBD2 as a possible D gene (5 bases). CDR3 length: 16 residues. CDR1 LGHNA and CDR2 YSLEER come from the germline V gene. The CDR3 here is CASRQDWIGSFYEQYF. The CDR3 coding sequence is TGCGCCAGCAGACAAGATTGGATAGGGAGTTTCTACGAGCAGTACTTC.

The chain joins TRBV3-1 to TRBJ2-4, with no clear D. The DNA end is a closer match to TRBJ2-7, so the J assignment may be wrong. The CDR3 consists of 13 residues. CDR1 is LGHDT, CDR2 YNNKEL, per germline (reference sequence). The CDR3 DNA reads as TGTGCCAGCAGCCCCCCAGTCCCCTACGAGCAGTACTTC. Translation: CASSPPVPYEQYF.

The J gene is TRBJ2-5, the V gene TRBV18; possible D gene TRBD1, 5 bases. From germline, CDR1 is KGHSH and CDR2 LQKENI. The length of the CDR3 is 14 residues. Trimming pared 0 bases from V and 4 bases from J, leaving 9 bases between. CDR3 loop: CASSPPQGGETQYF. In DNA, the CDR3 is TGTGCCAGCTCACCACCCCAGGGTGGAGAGACCCAGTACTTC.

The gene calls are TRBV7-9 and TRBJ2-3; 7 nucleotides align to TRBD2. Germline trimming cut 5 bases from V and 3 bases from J; bases unmatched to any gene: 11. The CDR3 extends over 16 amino acids. Germline V lookup: CDR1 SEHNR, CDR2 FQNEAQ (reference sequence). The chain's CDR3 is CASSRLAQSLTDTQYF. CDR3 bases: TGTGCCAGCAGCCGACTAGCCCAGTCCCTTACAGATACGCAGTATTTT. Full variable domain (outside the CDR3, taken from reference TRBV7-9 and TRBJ2-3): DTGVSQNPRHKITKRGQNVTFRCDPISEHNRLYWYRQTLGQGPEFLTYFQNEAQLEKSRLLSDRFSAERPKGSFSTLEIQRTEQGDSAMYLCASSRLAQSLTDTQYFGPGTRLTVL.

In DNA, the CDR3 is TGTGCCACCAGTGATGGGACTATATCTAGCACAGATACGCAGTATTTT. It encodes CATSDGTISSTDTQYF. The gene calls are TRBV24-1 and TRBJ2-3; 7 nucleotides match TRBD2. The V gene end was trimmed by 3 bases and the J gene end by 0 bases; junction bases not matched to a gene: 5. The CDR3 length is 16 residues. Germline V gene sequence: CDR1 KGHDR, CDR2 SFDVKD.

J is TRBJ1-1 and V is TRBV7-3, with D uncertain. V was trimmed by 4 bases and J by 10 bases, leaving 16 bases between them. Per germline, CDR1 SGHTA and CDR2 FQGTGA. CDR3 length: 13 amino acids. CDR3 DNA sequence: TGTGCCAGCAGCTCGCTGTCGGCTGCTGGAGCTTTCTTT. Its protein is CASSSLSAAGAFF.

The genes are TRBV7-2 and TRBJ2-7; D perhaps matches TRBD1 (6 bases). The CDR3 has 12 amino acids. CDR1 SGHTA and CDR2 FQGNSA come from the germline V gene. V lost 5 bases, J lost 9 bases, and 14 bases lay in between. The CDR3 nucleotides read TGTGCCAGCAGCCCCCAAGAAGGGGGGCAGTACTTC. It codes for CASSPQEGGQYF.

This chain joins TRBV28 and TRBJ2-5; no firm D call. This CDR3 has 13 residues. The germline V and J ends were trimmed by 6 bases and 3 bases, with 11 bases remaining between them. In germline, CDR1 is MDHEN, CDR2 SYDVKM. CDR3 loop: CASSSKAEETQYF. CDR3 sequence (DNA): TGTGCCAGCAGCAGTAAGGCGGAAGAGACCCAGTACTTC.